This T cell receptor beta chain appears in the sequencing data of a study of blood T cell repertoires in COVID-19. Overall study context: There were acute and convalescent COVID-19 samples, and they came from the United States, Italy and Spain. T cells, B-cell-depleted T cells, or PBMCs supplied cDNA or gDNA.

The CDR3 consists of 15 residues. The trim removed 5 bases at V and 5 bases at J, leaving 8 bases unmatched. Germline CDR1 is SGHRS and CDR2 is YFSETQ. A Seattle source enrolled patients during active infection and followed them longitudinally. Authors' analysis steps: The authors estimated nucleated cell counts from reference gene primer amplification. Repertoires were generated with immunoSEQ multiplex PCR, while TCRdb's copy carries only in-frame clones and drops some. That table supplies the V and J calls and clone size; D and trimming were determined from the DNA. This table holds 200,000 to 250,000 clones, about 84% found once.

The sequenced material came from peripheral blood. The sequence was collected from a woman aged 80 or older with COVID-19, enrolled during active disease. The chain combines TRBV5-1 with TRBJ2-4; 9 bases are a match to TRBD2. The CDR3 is CASSYSGSQENIQYF. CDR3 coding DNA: TGCGCCAGCAGTTATAGCGGGAGTCAGGAAAACATTCAGTACTTC.